These 26 T cell receptor beta chains were sequenced from one sample in a study of T cell responses to AZD1222 COVID-19 vaccine. Assay used: immunoSEQ multiplex PCR; TCRdb lists only in-frame clones, some missing. The sample carries 150,000 or so clones, over 75% recorded once. Sequencing was performed on peripheral blood, taken on day 0 of AZD1222 vaccination. The receptors come from an adult in good health.

By sample fraction, this clone is medium-sized. This chain links TRBV5-4 with TRBJ2-7; 8 bases fit TRBD2. The CDR3 has 15 amino acids. Germline values: CDR1 SGHNT, CDR2 YYREEE (reference sequence). J was trimmed by 6 bases and V by 4 bases; bases with no gene match: 12. CDR3 in amino acids: CASSQGLEAPAEQYF. The CDR3 DNA sequence: TGTGCCAGCAGCCAGGGACTAGAGGCCCCGGCCGAGCAGTACTTC. Looking up the rest from reference TRBV5-4 and TRBJ2-7 gives the full variable domain: ETGVTQSPTHLIKTRGQQVTLRCSSQSGHNTVSWYQQALGQGPQFIFQYYREEENGRGNFPPRFSGLQFPNYSSELNVNALELDDSALYLCASSQGLEAPAEQYFGPGTRLTVT.

This chain uses TRBV7-3 with TRBJ2-1, with 9 bases lining up with TRBD2. Germline assignment: CDR1 SGHTA and CDR2 FQGTGA. Trimming cost V 5 bases and J 2 bases; bases outside gene matches: 7. The CDR3 runs to 16 residues. DNA of the CDR3: TGTGCCAGCAGCCCTGTGGGGACTAGCACCTACAATGAGCAGTTCTTC. Amino acids: CASSPVGTSTYNEQFF.

The chain uses TRBV7-2 and TRBJ2-7; 10 bases map to TRBD2. There are 15 residues in the CDR3. J lost 3 bases, V lost 6 bases, and 8 bases had no gene match. CDR1 and CDR2 from the germline V gene are SGHTA and FQGNSA. The chain's CDR3 is CASRQTSGDYYEQYF. DNA for the CDR3: TGTGCCAGCAGACAAACTAGCGGGGATTACTACGAGCAGTACTTC.

The rearrangement links TRBV30 to TRBJ1-2; D is unclear. The CDR3 contains 15 residues. Trimming removed 3 bases at V and 0 bases at J, with 14 bases between. CDR1 GTSNPN and CDR2 SVGIG come from the germline V gene (reference sequence). The CDR3, as DNA: TGTGCCTGGAGATCAAGGTGGCAGTCTAACTATGGCTACACCTTC. The encoded protein is CAWRSRWQSNYGYTF.

J is TRBJ1-3 and V is TRBV12-3 or TRBV12-4; TRBD1 might be the D (6 bases). The CDR3 is 13 amino acids. With 8 bases removed from V and 5 bases from J, the gap between germline ends came to 13 bases. As DNA, the CDR3 is TGTGCCAGCCTCTCTACAGGGAGAAACACCATATATTTT. Protein sequence: CASLSTGRNTIYF.

This clone has more than one count but fewer than ten. The chain carries TRBV4-2 and TRBJ1-5, with D perhaps TRBD1 (6 bases). CDR1 is LGHNA, CDR2 YNFKEQ, per germline. This CDR3 is 16 amino acids long. V shed 4 bases and J shed 7 bases, with 20 bases lying between them. The CDR3 DNA is TGTGCCAGCAGCCCCGAAGCCGGGCAGGGGAGGCAGCCCCAGCATTTT. This encodes CASSPEAGQGRQPQHF.

The rearrangement links TRBV7-2 to TRBJ2-7, with TRBD1 identical over 8 bases. CDR1 is SGHTA and CDR2 is FQGNSA in the germline V gene. This CDR3 region has 15 residues. The J segment lost 6 bases and the V segment lost 5 bases, leaving 12 bases of the junction unmatched. The CDR3 loop reads CASSLLAGGWGEQYF. CDR3 nucleotides: TGTGCCAGCAGCCTACTGGCAGGGGGCTGGGGCGAGCAGTACTTC.

V and J are TRBV24-1 and TRBJ2-3; a weak D match, TRBD2 (5 bases). Germline values: CDR1 KGHDR, CDR2 SFDVKD. V was trimmed by 3 bases and J by 4 bases, leaving 13 bases between them. The length of the CDR3 is 15 residues. CDR3 sequence (DNA): TGTGCCACCAGTGATCGTGGCGGGTTCGCAGATACGCAGTATTTT. Translation gives CATSDRGGFADTQYF.

This chain links TRBV18 with TRBJ1-2, with TRBD1 matching over 9 bases. This CDR3 is built from 14 residues. J gave up 8 bases and V 5 bases, and 9 bases lay outside the gene matches. The germline V gene encodes CDR1 KGHSH and CDR2 LQKENI. CDR3 amino acids: CASSSSTGGSGYTF. The CDR3 nucleotides are TGTGCCAGCTCATCTTCTACAGGGGGCAGCGGCTACACCTTC.

The chain couples TRBV20-1 to TRBJ1-1, with D unresolved. The CDR3 is made up of 11 amino acids. V lost 8 bases and J lost 5, with 12 bases in between. Germline V gene sequence: CDR1 DFQATT, CDR2 SNEGSKA (reference sequence). CDR3 in DNA: TGCAGTCAAAACAAGTTTACTGAAGCTTTCTTT. Protein product: CSQNKFTEAFF.

The V gene is TRBV4-1, the J gene TRBJ2-5, with TRBD2 identical over 8 bases. CDR1 is MGHRA and CDR2 is YSYEKL in the germline V gene. Unmatched junction bases numbered 12, after V lost 4 bases and J lost 5 bases. The CDR3 length is 16 residues. The CDR3 protein is CASSLSPGSGTETQYF. CDR3 bases: TGCGCCAGCAGCCTATCTCCGGGTAGCGGGACGGAGACCCAGTACTTC.

CDR3 protein: CASSSQLEDNSPLHF. As DNA, the CDR3 is TGTGCCAGCAGTTCTCAGCTTGAGGACAATTCACCCCTCCACTTT. The rearrangement uses TRBV27 and TRBJ1-6, with D unclear. V lost 4 bases, J lost 7 bases, and 14 bases lay in between. This CDR3 is built from 15 residues. CDR1 and CDR2 from the germline V gene are MNHEY and SMNVEV (reference sequence).

The chain has TRBV4-2 and TRBJ1-1, with D possibly TRBD1 on 5 matching bases. With 1 base removed from V and 0 bases from J, the gap between germline ends came to 9 bases. Germline V lookup: CDR1 LGHNA, CDR2 YNFKEQ. The CDR3 spans 15 residues. The CDR3 here is CASSQGTLMNTEAFF. The CDR3, as DNA: TGTGCCAGCAGCCAAGGGACACTCATGAACACTGAAGCTTTCTTT.

The chain couples TRBV4-2 to TRBJ1-3; D remains ambiguous. The V end lost 1 base, the J end lost 0 bases, and 19 bases lay between the germline ends. The CDR3 sequence is 19 residues long. Germline V gene sequence: CDR1 LGHNA, CDR2 YNFKEQ. The CDR3 DNA sequence: TGTGCCAGCAGCCAAGTCATCCCCAAACAGCGAAGCTCTGGAAACACCATATATTTT. Protein sequence: CASSQVIPKQRSSGNTIYF.

A single count supports this clone. This chain joins TRBV28 and TRBJ2-1; 13 positions agree with TRBD2. The CDR3 contains 16 residues. Trimming took 4 bases from V and 10 from J; bases not matched to a gene: 10. Germline assignment: CDR1 MDHEN and CDR2 SYDVKM. The CDR3 protein is CASSSTGLAGVGEQFF. CDR3 nucleotide sequence: TGTGCCAGCAGTTCCACCGGACTAGCGGGAGTAGGGGAGCAGTTCTTC.

The CDR3 sequence: CASSLGTSGSYNEQFF. The CDR3 DNA sequence: TGTGCCAGCAGTCTAGGGACTAGCGGGAGTTACAATGAGCAGTTCTTC. J is TRBJ2-1 and V is TRBV28, with 14 bases aligning to TRBD2. V was clipped by 5 bases and J by 4 bases; unmatched bases: 4. Germline V lookup: CDR1 MDHEN, CDR2 SYDVKM. The CDR3 consists of 16 residues.

This chain joins TRBV6-5 and TRBJ1-1; 8 bases agree with TRBD1. The J segment lost 5 bases and the V segment lost 5 bases, leaving 4 bases of the junction unmatched. Germline assignment: CDR1 MNHEY and CDR2 SVGAGI. This CDR3 comprises 13 residues. In nucleotides, the CDR3 is TGTGCCAGCAGTCAGGACAGGGAAACTGAAGCTTTCTTT. Translating it yields CASSQDRETEAFF.

This rearrangement joins TRBV27 to TRBJ2-7, with 9 bases aligning to TRBD1. The CDR3 loop spans 15 amino acids. After removal of 5 bases from V and 0 bases from J, the junction contained 5 bases not matched to a gene. Per the germline V gene, CDR1 is MNHEY and CDR2 is SMNVEV (reference sequence). The CDR3 nucleotides are TGTGCCAGCAGTCCGGGACAGGGCCCCTCCTACGAGCAGTACTTC. Its translation: CASSPGQGPSYEQYF.

V gene TRBV2 combines with J gene TRBJ2-7; the D call may be TRBD1 or TRBD2 (5 bases each). Trimming cost V 6 bases and J 3 bases, with 12 bases left between them. The CDR3 consists of 13 residues. Germline V gene data show CDR1 as SNHLY and CDR2 as FYNNEI. Here the CDR3 reads CASSRDGNYEQYF. The CDR3 DNA follows: TGTGCCAGCAGCCGGGACGGCAACTACGAGCAGTACTTC.

The V and J genes are TRBV2 and TRBJ2-7; 11 bases map to TRBD2. CDR1 and CDR2 from the germline V gene are SNHLY and FYNNEI. V trimming: 8 bases; J trimming: 2 bases; junction bases outside the gene matches: 2. The CDR3 totals 13 residues. The CDR3 coding sequence is TGTGCCAGCGGGACTAGCGGAACCTACGAGCAGTACTTC. This gives the protein CASGTSGTYEQYF.

This clone appeared once. This chain joins TRBV30 and TRBJ2-7; 11 bases agree with TRBD2. Germline CDR1 GTSNPN, CDR2 SVGIG (reference sequence). The CDR3 extends over 18 amino acids. With 7 bases clipped from V and 7 bases from J, the junction kept 24 bases outside the gene matches. CDR3 protein: CALKRVASGRPGGGEQYF. The DNA for the CDR3 is TGTGCCTTAAAACGGGTGGCTAGCGGGAGGCCCGGGGGGGGTGAGCAGTACTTC.

J is TRBJ1-1 and V is TRBV6-5, with TRBD1 matching 11 bases. The trim removed 6 bases at V and 4 bases at J, leaving 1 base unmatched. Germline CDR1 is MNHEY and CDR2 is SVGAGI. The CDR3 extends over 13 amino acids. The CDR3 DNA sequence: TGTGCCAGCAGCGGGACAGGGGGCACTGAAGCTTTCTTT. It codes for CASSGTGGTEAFF.

The V call is TRBV19, the J call TRBJ2-7; 8 nucleotides align to TRBD1. Germline V gene lookup returns CDR1 LNHDA and CDR2 SQIVND (reference sequence). The length of the CDR3 is 15 residues. V lost 3 bases, J lost 3 bases, and 7 bases stayed unmatched. The CDR3 coding sequence is TGTGCCAGTAGTATGGGGACAGGAGAGTTCTACGAGCAGTACTTC. Its translation is CASSMGTGEFYEQYF. The variable domain in full, completed from reference TRBV19 and TRBJ2-7, reads DGGITQSPKYLFRKEGQNVTLSCEQNLNHDAMYWYRQDPGQGLRLIYYSQIVNDFQKGDIAEGYSVSREKKESFPLTVTSAQKNPTAFYLCASSMGTGEFYEQYFGPGTRLTVT.

This clone was counted a single time. The rearrangement joins TRBV9 to TRBJ2-2, with D possibly called TRBD1 or TRBD2 (6 bases each). The ends were cut back, 3 bases at V and 6 bases at J, with 15 bases in the middle. The germline CDR1 and CDR2 sequences are SGDLS and YYNGEE. The CDR3 consists of 15 residues. In DNA, the CDR3 is TGTGCCAGCAGCGCGCGGGACAACCCCGCCGGGGAGCTGTTTTTT. Its translation: CASSARDNPAGELFF.

In its sample, this clone was seen once. CDR3 protein: CASSRVRKSSYEQYF. In nucleotides, the CDR3 is TGTGCCAGCAGTCGCGTTCGGAAAAGCTCCTACGAGCAGTACTTC. The rearrangement uses TRBV6-2 or TRBV6-3 and TRBJ2-7; the D is unclear. The ends were cut back, 5 bases at V and 0 bases at J, with 14 bases in the middle. The germline CDR1 and CDR2 sequences are MNHEY and SVGEGT. This CDR3 region has 15 residues.

The chain links TRBV7-2 to TRBJ1-5; a possible D gene is TRBD1 (5 bases). Trimming left V 6 bases short and J 2 bases short, with 11 bases between. The CDR3 is 14 amino acids. Germline V lookup: CDR1 SGHTA, CDR2 FQGNSA. The CDR3 loop is CASSRQPGNQPQHF. The CDR3 DNA reads TGTGCCAGCAGTAGACAGCCAGGCAATCAGCCCCAGCATTTT.